This T cell receptor beta chain was captured by sequencing in a study of naive and memory T cell subsets. Trimming took 3 bases from V and 5 from J; bases not matched to a gene: 5. This CDR3 spans 14 amino acids. Germline values: CDR1 KGHSH, CDR2 LQKENI. This clonotype was detected ten times or more. Four PCR rounds used nested alpha and beta constant region primers plus the SP2 primer. One entry per CDR3 protein results from TCRdb running MiXCR on the UMI-ligation and nested PCR reads. The table has some 30,000 distinct CDR3 sequences, approximately 6.7% seen once; the top ten hold over 3%. Treatment noted: skin biopsy from PPD injection site in Mantoux-positive individual. A UMI-containing oligonucleotide was joined by 3' ligation to the TCR cDNA template.

The chain has TRBV18 and TRBJ2-5; 8 bases are shared with TRBD1. This clonotype originated in an adult in good health. This specimen was skin, taken from a tuberculin skin test site. CDR3 nucleotides: TGTGCCAGCTCACCCGTGACAGGGGAGGAGACCCAGTACTTC. Translating it yields CASSPVTGEETQYF.